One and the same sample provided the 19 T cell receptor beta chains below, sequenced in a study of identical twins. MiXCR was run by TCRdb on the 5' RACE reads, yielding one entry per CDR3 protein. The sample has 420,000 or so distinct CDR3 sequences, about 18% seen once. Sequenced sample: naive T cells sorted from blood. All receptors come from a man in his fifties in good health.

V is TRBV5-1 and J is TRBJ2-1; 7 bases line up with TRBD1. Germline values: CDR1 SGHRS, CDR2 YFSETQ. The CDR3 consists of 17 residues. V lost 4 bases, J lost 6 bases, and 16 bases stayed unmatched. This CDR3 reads CASSPEARQGIGNEQFF. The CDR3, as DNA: TGCGCCAGCAGCCCGGAAGCTAGACAGGGAATAGGCAATGAGCAGTTCTTC. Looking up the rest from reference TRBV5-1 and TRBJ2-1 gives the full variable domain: KAGVTQTPRYLIKTRGQQVTLSCSPISGHRSVSWYQQTPGQGLQFLFEYFSETQRNKGNFPGRFSGRQFSNSRSEMNVSTLELGDSALYLCASSPEARQGIGNEQFFGPGTRLTVL.

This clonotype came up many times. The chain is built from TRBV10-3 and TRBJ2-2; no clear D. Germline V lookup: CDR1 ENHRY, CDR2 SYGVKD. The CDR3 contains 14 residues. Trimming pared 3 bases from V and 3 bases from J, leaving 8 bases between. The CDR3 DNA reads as TGTGCCATCAGTGAATTTACAGACACCGGGGAGCTGTTTTTT. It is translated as CAISEFTDTGELFF.

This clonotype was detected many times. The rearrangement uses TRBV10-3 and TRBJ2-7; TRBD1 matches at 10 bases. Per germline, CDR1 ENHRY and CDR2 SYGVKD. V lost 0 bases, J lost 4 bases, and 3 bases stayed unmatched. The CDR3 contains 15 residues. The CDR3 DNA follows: TGTGCCATCAGTGAGTCGGACAGGGGGAGATACGAGCAGTACTTC. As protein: CAISESDRGRYEQYF.

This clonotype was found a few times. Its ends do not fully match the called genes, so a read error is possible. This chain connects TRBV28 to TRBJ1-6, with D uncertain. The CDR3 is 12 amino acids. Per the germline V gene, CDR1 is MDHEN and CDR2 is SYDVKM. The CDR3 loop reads CASRTYTSPLHF. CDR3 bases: TGTGCCAGCAGAACCTATACTTCACCCCTCCACTTT.

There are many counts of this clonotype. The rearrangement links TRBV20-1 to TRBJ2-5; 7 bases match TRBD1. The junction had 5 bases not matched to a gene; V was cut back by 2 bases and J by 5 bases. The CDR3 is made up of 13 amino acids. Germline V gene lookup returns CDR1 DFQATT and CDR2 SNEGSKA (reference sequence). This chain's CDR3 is CSARSSRGETQYF. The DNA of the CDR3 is TGCAGTGCTAGAAGCTCCAGGGGGGAGACCCAGTACTTC.

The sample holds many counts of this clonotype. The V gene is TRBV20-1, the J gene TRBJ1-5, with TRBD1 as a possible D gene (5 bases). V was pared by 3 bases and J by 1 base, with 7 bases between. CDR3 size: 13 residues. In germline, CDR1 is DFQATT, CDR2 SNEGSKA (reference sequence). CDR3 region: CSASGDSNQPQHF. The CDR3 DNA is TGCAGTGCTAGTGGGGACAGCAATCAGCCCCAGCATTTT.

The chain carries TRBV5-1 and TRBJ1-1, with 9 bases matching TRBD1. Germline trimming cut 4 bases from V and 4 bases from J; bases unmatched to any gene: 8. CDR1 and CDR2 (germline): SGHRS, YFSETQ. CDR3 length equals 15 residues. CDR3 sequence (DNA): TGCGCCAGCAGCCTAACCGGACAGGGGACCACTGAAGCTTTCTTT. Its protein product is CASSLTGQGTTEAFF.

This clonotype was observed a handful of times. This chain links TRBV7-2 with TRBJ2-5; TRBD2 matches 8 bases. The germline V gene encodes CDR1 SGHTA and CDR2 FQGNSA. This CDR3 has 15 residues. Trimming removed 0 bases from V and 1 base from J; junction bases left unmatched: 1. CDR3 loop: CASSLAGLAQETQYF. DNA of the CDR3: TGTGCCAGCAGCTTAGCAGGACTAGCCCAAGAGACCCAGTACTTC.

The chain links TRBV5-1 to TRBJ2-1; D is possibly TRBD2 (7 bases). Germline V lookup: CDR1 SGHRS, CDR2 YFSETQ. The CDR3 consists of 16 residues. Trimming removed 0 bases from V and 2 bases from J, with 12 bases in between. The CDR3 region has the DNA TGCGCCAGCAGCTTGGGGGGGCTAGCGGCCTACAATGAGCAGTTCTTC. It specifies CASSLGGLAAYNEQFF.

CDR3 DNA: TGTGCCAGCAGCTTGTCACTAGCCCTAAATGTAGATACGCAGTATTTT. It yields the protein CASSLSLALNVDTQYF. This chain connects TRBV6-1 to TRBJ2-3, with TRBD2 as a possible D gene (6 bases). Germline V gene lookup returns CDR1 MNHNS and CDR2 SASEGT. The V gene lost 6 bases and the J gene lost 5 bases, with 21 bases spanning the gap. The CDR3 covers 16 residues.

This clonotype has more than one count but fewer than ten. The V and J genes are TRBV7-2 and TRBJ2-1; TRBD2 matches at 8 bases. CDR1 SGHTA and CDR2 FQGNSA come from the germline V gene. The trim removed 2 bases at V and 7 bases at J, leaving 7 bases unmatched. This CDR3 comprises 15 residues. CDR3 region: CASSLFGRAGNEQFF. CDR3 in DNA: TGTGCCAGCAGCTTATTCGGGAGGGCGGGTAATGAGCAGTTCTTC.

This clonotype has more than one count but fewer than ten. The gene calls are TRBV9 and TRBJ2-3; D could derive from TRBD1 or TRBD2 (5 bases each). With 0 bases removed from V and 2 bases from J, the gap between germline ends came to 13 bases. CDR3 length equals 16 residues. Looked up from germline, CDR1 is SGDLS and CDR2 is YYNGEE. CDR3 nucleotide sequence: TGTGCCAGCAGCGTAGTTGGGGGAGTAGACACAGATACGCAGTATTTT. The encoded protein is CASSVVGGVDTDTQYF.

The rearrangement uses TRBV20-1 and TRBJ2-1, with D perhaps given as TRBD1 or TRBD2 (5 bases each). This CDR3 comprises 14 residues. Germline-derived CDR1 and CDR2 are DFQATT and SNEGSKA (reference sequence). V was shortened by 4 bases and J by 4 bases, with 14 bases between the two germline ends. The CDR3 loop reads CSAIRMGRYNEQFF. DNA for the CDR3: TGCAGTGCTATCCGAATGGGACGGTACAATGAGCAGTTCTTC.

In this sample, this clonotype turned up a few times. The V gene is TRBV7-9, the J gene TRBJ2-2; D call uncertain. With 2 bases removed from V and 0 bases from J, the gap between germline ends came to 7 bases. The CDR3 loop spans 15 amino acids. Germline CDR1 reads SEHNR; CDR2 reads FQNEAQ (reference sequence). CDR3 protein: CASSLSSANTGELFF. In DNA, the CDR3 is TGTGCCAGCAGCTTAAGTTCGGCGAACACCGGGGAGCTGTTTTTT.

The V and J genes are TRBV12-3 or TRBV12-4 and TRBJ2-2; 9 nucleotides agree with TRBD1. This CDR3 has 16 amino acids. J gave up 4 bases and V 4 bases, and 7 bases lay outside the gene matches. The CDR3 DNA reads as TGTGCCAGCAGTTCTTCCGGGACAGGGCCCACCGGGGAGCTGTTTTTT. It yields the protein CASSSSGTGPTGELFF.

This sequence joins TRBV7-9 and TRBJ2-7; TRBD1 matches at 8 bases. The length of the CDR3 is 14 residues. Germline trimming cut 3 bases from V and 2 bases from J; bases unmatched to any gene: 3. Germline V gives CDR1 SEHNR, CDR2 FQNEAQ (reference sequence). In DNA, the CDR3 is TGTGCCAGCAGCTTCCCGGACAGGGCCTACGAGCAGTACTTC. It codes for CASSFPDRAYEQYF.

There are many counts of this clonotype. Here the CDR3 reads CSAPWAGGNNEQFF. CDR3 bases: TGCAGTGCCCCCTGGGCGGGAGGGAACAATGAGCAGTTCTTC. The V call is TRBV20-1, the J call TRBJ2-1; TRBD2 matches 9 bases. Germline assignment: CDR1 DFQATT and CDR2 SNEGSKA (reference sequence). Trimming took 6 bases from V and 5 from J; bases not matched to a gene: 8. The length of the CDR3 is 14 residues.

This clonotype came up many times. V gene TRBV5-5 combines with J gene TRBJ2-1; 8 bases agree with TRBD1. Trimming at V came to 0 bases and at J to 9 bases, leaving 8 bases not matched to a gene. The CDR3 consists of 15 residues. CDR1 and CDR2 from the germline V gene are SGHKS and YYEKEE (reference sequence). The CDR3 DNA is TGTGCCAGCAGCTTGGCCGGGCAGGGGGCTTTTGAGCAGTTCTTC. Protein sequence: CASSLAGQGAFEQFF.

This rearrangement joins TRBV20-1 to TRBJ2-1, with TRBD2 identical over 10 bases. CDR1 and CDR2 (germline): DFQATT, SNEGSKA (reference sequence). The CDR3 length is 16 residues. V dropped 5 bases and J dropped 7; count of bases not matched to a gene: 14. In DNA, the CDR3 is TGCAGTGCTTCTCCTCCAGGAGCGGGAGGGCGGAATGAGCAGTTCTTC. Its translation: CSASPPGAGGRNEQFF.